The 28 T cell receptor beta chains presented below share a single source sample, sequenced in a study of shared clonotypes between healthy human individuals. Libraries were prepared by immunoSEQ multiplex PCR; TCRdb keeps only in-frame clonotypes and omits some of them. Counted here are approximately 940,000 clones, around three quarters occurring once; the ten biggest clones make up approximately 1.5%. Sequenced sample: memory CD4+ T cells sorted from blood. Described subset: CD45RA-negative fraction. These receptor sequences come from a man younger than 30 in good health.

V is TRBV18 and J is TRBJ1-3; D is perhaps TRBD1 (6 bases). Germline assignment: CDR1 KGHSH and CDR2 LQKENI. The CDR3 consists of 21 residues. The ends were cut back, 2 bases at V and 0 bases at J, with 26 bases in the middle. CDR3 amino acids: CASSPRPKPRSTGSSGNTIYF. CDR3 sequence (DNA): TGTGCCAGCTCACCAAGACCAAAGCCGAGAAGTACAGGGAGCTCTGGAAACACCATATATTTT. Variable domain in full (rest from reference TRBV18 and TRBJ1-3): NAGVMQNPRHLVRRRGQEARLRCSPMKGHSHVYWYRQLPEEGLKFMVYLQKENIIDESGMPKERFSAEFPKEGPSILRIQQVVRGDSAAYFCASSPRPKPRSTGSSGNTIYFGEGSWLTVV.

This chain links TRBV18 with TRBJ1-4; D uncertain. CDR1 and CDR2 (germline): KGHSH, LQKENI. The V gene lost 0 bases and the J gene lost 5 bases, with 10 bases spanning the gap. This CDR3 has 15 amino acids. CDR3 residues: CASSPPGGFNEKLFF. Written as DNA, the CDR3 is TGTGCCAGCTCACCACCTGGTGGCTTCAATGAAAAACTGTTTTTT. The complete variable domain, with remaining parts taken from reference TRBV18 and TRBJ1-4, reads NAGVMQNPRHLVRRRGQEARLRCSPMKGHSHVYWYRQLPEEGLKFMVYLQKENIIDESGMPKERFSAEFPKEGPSILRIQQVVRGDSAAYFCASSPPGGFNEKLFFGSGTQLSVL.

This sequence joins TRBV2 and TRBJ2-7; TRBD1 agrees at 7 bases. This CDR3 is built from 11 residues. Per the germline V gene, CDR1 is SNHLY and CDR2 is FYNNEI. V lost 7 bases, J lost 6 bases, and 3 bases stayed unmatched. The CDR3 DNA sequence: TGTGCCAGCAAAGGACAGGCCGAGCAGTACTTC. It encodes CASKGQAEQYF.

J is TRBJ2-1 and V is TRBV6-1; D is ambiguous. V was cut by 4 bases and J by 6 bases, with 7 bases left in between. CDR3 length equals 12 residues. Germline V gene lookup returns CDR1 MNHNS and CDR2 SASEGT. The CDR3 sequence: CASSGIFNEQFF. The CDR3 region has the DNA TGTGCCAGCAGTGGGATCTTCAATGAGCAGTTCTTC.

This clone was observed a few times. The J gene is TRBJ1-5, the V gene TRBV7-9; no clear D gene. Germline loops: CDR1 SEHNR, CDR2 FQNEAQ (reference sequence). The CDR3 consists of 13 residues. V was clipped by 6 bases and J by 7 bases, with 13 bases between them. The CDR3 protein is CASSPQGLQPQHF. The CDR3 DNA reads as TGTGCCAGCAGTCCCCAAGGGCTCCAGCCCCAGCATTTT.

The gene calls are TRBV9 and TRBJ2-7; 9 bases match TRBD1. The CDR3 covers 15 residues. V shed 0 bases and J 3 bases; nucleotides not matched to a gene: 4. The germline V gene has CDR1 SGDLS and CDR2 YYNGEE. CDR3: CASSVEDRGDYEQYF. The CDR3 nucleotides read TGTGCCAGCAGCGTAGAGGACAGGGGCGACTACGAGCAGTACTTC.

This chain joins TRBV18 and TRBJ1-2; unclear D gene. Trimming stripped 2 bases from V and 2 bases from J, with 6 bases between. CDR3 size: 13 residues. CDR1 and CDR2 (germline): KGHSH, LQKENI. The CDR3 DNA reads TGTGCCAGCTCACCAGGGCACAACTATGGCTACACCTTC. Translation: CASSPGHNYGYTF.

The chain is built from TRBV6-6 and TRBJ1-1; D not resolved. Trimming removed 2 bases at V and 8 bases at J, with 9 bases between. Germline CDR1 reads MNHNY; CDR2 reads SVGAGI (reference sequence). The CDR3 runs 12 residues. This CDR3 reads CASSYTVGEAFF. The CDR3 region has the DNA TGTGCCAGCAGTTACACTGTAGGAGAAGCTTTCTTT.

The table lists this clone with a few counts. This chain uses TRBV5-4 with TRBJ2-7; 8 nucleotides match TRBD1. Germline V gene sequence: CDR1 SGHNT, CDR2 YYREEE (reference sequence). The CDR3 consists of 14 residues. J was trimmed by 7 bases and V by 3 bases; bases with no gene match: 9. As DNA, the CDR3 is TGTGCCAGCAGCTACGACAGGGGCTTGGGAGAGCAGTACTTC. Translated, it gives CASSYDRGLGEQYF. Combining the CDR3 with reference TRBV5-4 and TRBJ2-7 gives the whole variable domain ETGVTQSPTHLIKTRGQQVTLRCSSQSGHNTVSWYQQALGQGPQFIFQYYREEENGRGNFPPRFSGLQFPNYSSELNVNALELDDSALYLCASSYDRGLGEQYFGPGTRLTVT.

About this clone itself: One end of the junction is discordant with germline, which a read error may explain. The gene calls are TRBV28 and TRBJ1-5; 7 nucleotides agree with TRBD1. The germline CDR1 and CDR2 sequences are MDHEN and SYDVKM. The CDR3 has 16 residues. The CDR3 spells CAVPAGKGGGDQPQHF. The CDR3 coding sequence is TGCGCAGTGCCAGCGGGTAAAGGAGGGGGCGATCAGCCCCAGCATTTT.

J is TRBJ1-5 and V is TRBV27; D is unresolved. CDR1 is MNHEY, CDR2 SMNVEV, per germline (reference sequence). The CDR3 sequence is 14 residues long. The ends were cut back, 3 bases at V and 3 bases at J, with 9 bases in the middle. CDR3 protein: CASSFSTANQPQHF. CDR3 coding DNA: TGTGCCAGCAGTTTTAGTACCGCCAATCAGCCCCAGCATTTT.

The chain recombines TRBV5-6 with TRBJ1-1; D is possibly TRBD1 (6 bases). Germline values: CDR1 SGHDT, CDR2 YYEEEE. The CDR3 is 15 residues long. Trimming stripped 5 bases from V and 1 base from J, with 15 bases between. CDR3 in DNA: TGTGCCAGCAGATTCGGGGGGCCCGAGAACACTGAAGCTTTCTTT. Residues: CASRFGGPENTEAFF.

This clone has just a few counts. V gene TRBV28 combines with J gene TRBJ1-3; TRBD1 might be the D (5 bases). V lost 4 bases and J lost 2, with 12 bases in between. Germline V gives CDR1 MDHEN, CDR2 SYDVKM. The CDR3 is made up of 15 amino acids. The CDR3 loop reads CASSSQGAPGNTIYF. CDR3 bases: TGTGCCAGCAGTTCGCAGGGAGCACCTGGAAACACCATATATTTT.

The chain joins TRBV7-9 to TRBJ2-7; D is perhaps TRBD1 (5 bases). With 3 bases removed from V and 2 bases from J, the gap between germline ends came to 8 bases. The germline V gene encodes CDR1 SEHNR and CDR2 FQNEAQ (reference sequence). There are 13 residues in the CDR3. The CDR3 nucleotides are TGTGCCAGCAGCTTGCAGGGAACCTACGAGCAGTACTTC. This codes for CASSLQGTYEQYF.

The chain joins TRBV6-7 to TRBJ2-3, with unresolved D. TRBV6-7 is noted as an ORF with a role that remains uncertain. The CDR3 runs 12 residues. Trimming removed 6 bases at V and 8 bases at J, with 12 bases between. CDR3 nucleotide sequence: TGTGCCAGCAGGTTGGAGTCCGGTACGCAGTATTTT. It is translated as CASRLESGTQYF.

The chain is built from TRBV30 and TRBJ1-6; 9 bases are shared with TRBD1. Germline CDR1 and CDR2: GTSNPN and SVGIG (reference sequence). The CDR3 loop spans 14 amino acids. The J segment lost 9 bases and the V segment lost 2 bases, leaving 5 bases of the junction unmatched. The CDR3: CAWSSGGQGSPLHF. CDR3 nucleotides: TGTGCCTGGAGTTCTGGGGGACAGGGTTCACCCCTCCACTTT.

This chain connects TRBV18 to TRBJ2-5; perhaps TRBD2 as D (6 bases). Trimming cost V 3 bases and J 5 bases, with 13 bases left between them. Germline V gene data show CDR1 as KGHSH and CDR2 as LQKENI. This CDR3 is 14 amino acids long. This chain's CDR3 is CASSPRLVGETQYF. CDR3 nucleotide sequence: TGTGCCAGCTCACCCAGACTAGTGGGGGAGACCCAGTACTTC.

This clone was seen a few times. The chain recombines TRBV28 with TRBJ1-2; TRBD1 matches 8 bases. Germline V CDR1 and CDR2: MDHEN, SYDVKM. This CDR3 spans 12 amino acids. The J segment lost 5 bases and the V segment lost 7 bases, leaving 3 bases of the junction unmatched. CDR3 bases: TGTGCCAGCATTACAGGGGGTTATGGCTACACCTTC. Amino acids: CASITGGYGYTF.

A note on this clone: Other DNA sequences from this sample encode an identical CDR3 as well. The V call is TRBV20-1, the J call TRBJ2-1; D not certain. The V end was cut by 1 base, the J end by 8 bases, with 6 bases between. The CDR3 consists of 11 residues. Germline V gives CDR1 DFQATT, CDR2 SNEGSKA (reference sequence). Written as DNA, the CDR3 is TGCAGTGCTAGAGGAGAATATGAGCAGTTCTTC. Translated: CSARGEYEQFF.

The chain carries TRBV6-6 and TRBJ1-5, with D possibly being TRBD1 (5 bases). Trimming pared 4 bases from V and 9 bases from J, leaving 7 bases between. The CDR3 consists of 11 residues. The germline V gene has CDR1 MNHNY and CDR2 SVGAGI (reference sequence). This chain's CDR3 is CASSSGGPQHF. The CDR3 DNA sequence: TGTGCCAGCAGTTCCGGGGGGCCCCAGCATTTT.

This clone was seen once. The chain links TRBV29-1 to TRBJ2-7; possible D gene TRBD1, 6 bases. From germline, CDR1 is SQVTM and CDR2 ANQGSEA. The CDR3 is 12 amino acids. V lost 7 bases and J lost 0, with 10 bases in between. This CDR3 reads CSGAGASYEQYF. The CDR3 nucleotides read TGCAGCGGGGCAGGGGCCTCCTACGAGCAGTACTTC.

V is TRBV2 and J is TRBJ2-4; D gene ambiguous. This CDR3 comprises 14 residues. Germline lookup yields CDR1 SNHLY and CDR2 FYNNEI. Trimming left V 3 bases short and J 1 base short, with 7 bases between. CDR3 sequence: CASSDPRAKNIQYF. As DNA, the CDR3 is TGTGCCAGCAGTGATCCACGGGCCAAAAACATTCAGTACTTC. Based on the CDR3 plus reference TRBV2 and TRBJ2-4, the full variable domain is EPEVTQTPSHQVTQMGQEVILRCVPISNHLYFYWYRQILGQKVEFLVSFYNNEISEKSEIFDDQFSVERPDGSNFTLKIRSTKLEDSAMYFCASSDPRAKNIQYFGAGTRLSVL.

The chain joins TRBV5-8 to TRBJ2-3; the match to TRBD2 covers 11 bases. Germline CDR1 is SGHTS and CDR2 is YDEGEE. The CDR3 extends over 14 amino acids. V was clipped by 4 bases and J by 5 bases; unmatched bases: 3. For the CDR3, the DNA is TGTGCCAGCAGCCCTGGACTAGCGGGAGATACGCAGTATTTT. Its protein product is CASSPGLAGDTQYF. The full variable domain, in which reference TRBV5-8 and TRBJ2-3 provide the parts outside the CDR3, is EAGVTQSPTHLIKTRGQQATLRCSPISGHTSVYWYQQALGLGLQFLLWYDEGEERNRGNFPPRFSGRQFPNYSSELNVNALELEDSALYLCASSPGLAGDTQYFGPGTRLTVL.

The rearrangement joins TRBV7-3 to TRBJ2-1; D is possibly TRBD1 (6 bases). This CDR3 has 18 residues. CDR1 and CDR2 (germline): SGHTA, FQGTGA. Trimming cost V 4 bases and J 8 bases, with 27 bases left between them. Here the CDR3 reads CASSSPRLDSPIGHEQFF. For the CDR3, the DNA is TGTGCCAGCAGCTCCCCTCGCTTGGACAGTCCGATTGGGCATGAGCAGTTCTTC.

The CDR3 spells CAISEARGNSPLHF. As DNA, the CDR3 is TGTGCCATCAGTGAGGCCAGGGGTAACTCACCCCTCCACTTT. This chain uses TRBV10-3 with TRBJ1-6, with D perhaps matching TRBD1 (6 bases). The CDR3 spans 14 residues. The V end lost 2 bases, the J end lost 10 bases, and 12 bases lay between the germline ends. Germline assignment: CDR1 ENHRY and CDR2 SYGVKD.

V is TRBV5-4 and J is TRBJ2-1; D remains ambiguous. This CDR3 contains 13 residues. From germline, CDR1 is SGHNT and CDR2 YYREEE (reference sequence). V dropped 3 bases and J dropped 5 bases, with 9 bases sitting between them. The CDR3 region is CASSYNKDNEQFF. DNA of the CDR3: TGTGCCAGCAGCTATAATAAGGACAATGAGCAGTTCTTC.

V and J are TRBV20-1 and TRBJ2-7; a possible D gene is TRBD2 (6 bases). The CDR3 extends over 11 amino acids. With 5 bases removed from V and 6 bases from J, the gap between germline ends came to 11 bases. Germline V gene data show CDR1 as DFQATT and CDR2 as SNEGSKA (reference sequence). The CDR3: CSAHTSREQYF. The CDR3 DNA reads TGCAGTGCTCACACTAGCCGCGAGCAGTACTTC.

The chain recombines TRBV30 with TRBJ2-1, with 8 bases matching TRBD2. With V trimmed by 2 bases and J by 0 bases, 6 bases remained unmatched. Per germline, CDR1 GTSNPN and CDR2 SVGIG (reference sequence). CDR3 length: 16 amino acids. Written as DNA, the CDR3 is TGTGCCTGGAGTTCGGTAGCGGGAAACTCCTACAATGAGCAGTTCTTC. Residues: CAWSSVAGNSYNEQFF.